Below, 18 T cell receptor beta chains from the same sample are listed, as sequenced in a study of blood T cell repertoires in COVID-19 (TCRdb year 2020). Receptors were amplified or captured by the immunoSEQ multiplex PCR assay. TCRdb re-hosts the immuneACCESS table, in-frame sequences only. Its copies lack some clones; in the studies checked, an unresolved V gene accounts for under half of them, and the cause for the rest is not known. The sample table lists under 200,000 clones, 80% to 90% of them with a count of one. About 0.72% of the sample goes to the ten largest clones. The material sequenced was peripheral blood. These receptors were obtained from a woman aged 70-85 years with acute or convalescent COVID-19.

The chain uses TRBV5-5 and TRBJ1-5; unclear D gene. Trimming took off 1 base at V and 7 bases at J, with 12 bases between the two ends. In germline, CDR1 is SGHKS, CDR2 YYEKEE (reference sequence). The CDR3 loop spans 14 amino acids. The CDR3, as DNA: TGTGCCAGCAGCTTGTCGGCAGTCGGGCAGCCCCAGCATTTT. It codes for CASSLSAVGQPQHF.

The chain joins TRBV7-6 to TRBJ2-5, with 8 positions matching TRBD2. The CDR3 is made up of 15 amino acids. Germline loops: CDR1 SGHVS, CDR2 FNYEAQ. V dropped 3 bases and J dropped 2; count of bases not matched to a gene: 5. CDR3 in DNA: TGTGCCAGCAGCTTGGGAACGGGAGGGCAAGAGACCCAGTACTTC. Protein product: CASSLGTGGQETQYF.

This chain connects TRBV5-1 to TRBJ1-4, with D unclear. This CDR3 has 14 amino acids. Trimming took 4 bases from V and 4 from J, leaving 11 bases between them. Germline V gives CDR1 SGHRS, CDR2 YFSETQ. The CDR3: CASSISSVNEKLFF. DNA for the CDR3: TGCGCCAGCAGCATAAGCTCGGTTAATGAAAAACTGTTTTTT.

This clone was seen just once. The CDR3 DNA is TGTGCCAGCAGCGACAGGGGAATAGGGGAAAAACTGTTTTTT. This sequence encodes CASSDRGIGEKLFF. The rearrangement joins TRBV2 to TRBJ1-4, with TRBD1 identical over 8 bases. In germline, CDR1 is SNHLY, CDR2 FYNNEI. V lost 6 bases and J lost 8; bases outside the gene matches: 8. The CDR3 totals 14 residues.

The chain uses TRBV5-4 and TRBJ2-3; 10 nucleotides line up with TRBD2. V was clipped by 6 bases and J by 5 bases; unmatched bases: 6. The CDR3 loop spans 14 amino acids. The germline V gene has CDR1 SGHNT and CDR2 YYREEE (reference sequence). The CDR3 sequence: CASKSGRAIDTQYF. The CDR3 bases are TGTGCCAGCAAAAGCGGGAGGGCCATAGATACGCAGTATTTT.

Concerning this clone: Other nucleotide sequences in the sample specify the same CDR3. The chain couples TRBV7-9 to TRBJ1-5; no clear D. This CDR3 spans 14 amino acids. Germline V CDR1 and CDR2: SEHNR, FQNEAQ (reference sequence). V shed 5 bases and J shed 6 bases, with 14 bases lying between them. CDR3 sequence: CASSLQGGGQPQHF. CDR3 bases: TGTGCCAGCAGCCTACAAGGAGGAGGTCAGCCCCAGCATTTT. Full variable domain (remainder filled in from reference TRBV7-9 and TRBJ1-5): DTGVSQNPRHKITKRGQNVTFRCDPISEHNRLYWYRQTLGQGPEFLTYFQNEAQLEKSRLLSDRFSAERPKGSFSTLEIQRTEQGDSAMYLCASSLQGGGQPQHFGDGTRLSIL.

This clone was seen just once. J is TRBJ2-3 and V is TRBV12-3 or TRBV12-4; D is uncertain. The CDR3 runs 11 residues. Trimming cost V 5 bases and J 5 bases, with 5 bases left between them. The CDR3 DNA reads TGTGCCAGCAGTGCAGAAGATACGCAGTATTTT. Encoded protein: CASSAEDTQYF.

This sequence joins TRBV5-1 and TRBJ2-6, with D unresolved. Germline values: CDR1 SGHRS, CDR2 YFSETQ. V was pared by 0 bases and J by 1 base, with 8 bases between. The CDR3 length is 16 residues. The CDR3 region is CASSLAVGSGANVLTF. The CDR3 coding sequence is TGCGCCAGCAGCTTGGCCGTCGGGTCTGGGGCCAACGTCCTGACTTTC. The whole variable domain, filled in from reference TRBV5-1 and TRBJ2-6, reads KAGVTQTPRYLIKTRGQQVTLSCSPISGHRSVSWYQQTPGQGLQFLFEYFSETQRNKGNFPGRFSGRQFSNSRSEMNVSTLELGDSALYLCASSLAVGSGANVLTFGAGSRLTVL.

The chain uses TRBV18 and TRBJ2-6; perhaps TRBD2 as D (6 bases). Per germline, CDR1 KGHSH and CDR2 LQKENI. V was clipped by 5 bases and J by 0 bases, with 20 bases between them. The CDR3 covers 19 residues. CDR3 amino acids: CASSFSGLPFNSGANVLTF. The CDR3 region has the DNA TGTGCCAGCTCATTTTCCGGACTACCGTTTAACTCTGGGGCCAACGTCCTGACTTTC.

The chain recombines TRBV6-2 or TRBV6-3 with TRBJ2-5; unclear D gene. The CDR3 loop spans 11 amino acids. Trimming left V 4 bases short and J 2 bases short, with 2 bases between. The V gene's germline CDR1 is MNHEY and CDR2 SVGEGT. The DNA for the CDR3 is TGTGCCAGCAGTTCTCAAGAGACCCAGTACTTC. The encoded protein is CASSSQETQYF.

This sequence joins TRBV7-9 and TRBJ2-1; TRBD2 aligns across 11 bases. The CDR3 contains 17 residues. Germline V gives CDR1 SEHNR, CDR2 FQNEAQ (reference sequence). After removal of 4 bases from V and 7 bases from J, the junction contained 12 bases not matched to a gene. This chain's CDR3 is CASSSGVLAGGPNEQFF. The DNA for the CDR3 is TGTGCCAGCAGCTCCGGGGTCCTAGCGGGGGGTCCTAATGAGCAGTTCTTC.

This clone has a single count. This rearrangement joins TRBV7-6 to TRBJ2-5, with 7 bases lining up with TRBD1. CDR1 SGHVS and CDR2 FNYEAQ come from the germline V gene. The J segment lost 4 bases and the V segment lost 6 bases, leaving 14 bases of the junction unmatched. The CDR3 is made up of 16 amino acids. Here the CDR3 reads CASRPEPTGYGETQYF. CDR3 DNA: TGTGCCAGCAGACCTGAACCGACAGGGTACGGAGAGACCCAGTACTTC.

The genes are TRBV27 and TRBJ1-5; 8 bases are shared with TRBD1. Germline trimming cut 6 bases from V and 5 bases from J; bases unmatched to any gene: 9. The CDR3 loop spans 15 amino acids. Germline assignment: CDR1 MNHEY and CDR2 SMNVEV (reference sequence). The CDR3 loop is CASRSHGQGHQPQHF. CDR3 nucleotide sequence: TGTGCCAGCAGATCTCACGGACAGGGCCATCAGCCCCAGCATTTT.

The CDR3: CASSIIAGSNQPQHF. In DNA, the CDR3 is TGTGCCAGTAGTATAATTGCAGGGTCAAATCAGCCCCAGCATTTT. The V gene is TRBV19, the J gene TRBJ1-5; the D gene is possibly TRBD1 (5 bases). The CDR3 is made up of 15 amino acids. Germline V CDR1 and CDR2: LNHDA, SQIVND (reference sequence). The V end lost 2 bases, the J end lost 4 bases, and 12 bases lay between the germline ends.

The CDR3 DNA is TGTGCCATCTCCCCGGGGGGGGCGAATCCCACAGATACGCAGTATTTT. This translates into CAISPGGANPTDTQYF. The chain uses TRBV10-3 and TRBJ2-3; the match to TRBD2 covers 8 bases. J lost 2 bases, V lost 8 bases, and 12 bases had no gene match. From germline, CDR1 is ENHRY and CDR2 SYGVKD. The CDR3 extends over 16 amino acids.

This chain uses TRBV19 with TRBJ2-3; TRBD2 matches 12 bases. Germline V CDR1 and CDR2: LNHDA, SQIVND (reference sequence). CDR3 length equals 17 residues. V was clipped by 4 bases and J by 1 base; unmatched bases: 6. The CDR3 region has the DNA TGTGCCAGTAGTAGCCGACTAGCGGGAGTCGGCACAGATACGCAGTATTTT. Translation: CASSSRLAGVGTDTQYF.

CDR3 nucleotides: TGTGCCAGCAGCCAAGAGACACAGGGTCCCACAGATACGCAGTATTTT. It yields the protein CASSQETQGPTDTQYF. The chain has TRBV4-2 and TRBJ2-3, with D perhaps TRBD1 (6 bases). V was pared by 0 bases and J by 2 bases, with 12 bases between. Germline V gives CDR1 LGHNA, CDR2 YNFKEQ. This CDR3 has 16 amino acids.

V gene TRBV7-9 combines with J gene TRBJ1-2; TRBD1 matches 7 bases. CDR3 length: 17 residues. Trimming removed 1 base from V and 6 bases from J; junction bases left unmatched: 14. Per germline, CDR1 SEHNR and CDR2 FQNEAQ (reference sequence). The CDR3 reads CASSLGQGLNVGDGYTF. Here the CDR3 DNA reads TGTGCCAGCAGCTTAGGACAGGGACTCAACGTGGGGGATGGCTACACCTTC.